This TCR beta chain originates from a study of cytomegalovirus exposure and HLA in healthy donors. It was with 60 Vbeta and 13 Jbeta primers that the PCR ran. Libraries were prepared by immunoSEQ multiplex PCR; TCRdb keeps only in-frame clonotypes and omits some of them. The top ten clones hold roughly 3.5% of a sample with 95,000 to 150,000 clones, around three quarters of them seen once. CDR3 length equals 15 residues. V was shortened by 3 bases and J by 5 bases, with 17 bases between the two germline ends. CDR1 is SGHRS, CDR2 YFSETQ, per germline. Each donor was nominally healthy when sampled (though unrecorded immune exposures were likely).

This receptor was identified in a man between 35 and 55 years old in good health and CMV-seronegative. The sequenced material came from PBMCs. The gene calls are TRBV5-1 and TRBJ2-5; D possibly corresponds to TRBD1 (7 bases). The CDR3 DNA reads as TGCGCCAGCAGCTACGAAGGGGGCGCGGGGGAGACCCAGTACTTC. This sequence encodes CASSYEGGAGETQYF.